This is a list of T cell receptor beta chains from one sample in a study of shared clonotypes between healthy human individuals. The protocol was immunoSEQ multiplex PCR, while the TCRdb copy is restricted to in-frame clones and leaves out a portion. The sample includes 2 million to 2.5 million clones, just under 95% of them seen just once. The sample consisted of naive CD4+ T cells from PBMCs. Every receptor here comes from a man aged 18 to 30 in good health. Some clones in this sample may be carry-over from other donors' samples. Each CDR3 is given with its conserved first and last residue. The D gene is left open where the match is weak. Where a row states a size, it is once, few, many or the class of an expanded clone; other rows omit it.

d_gene | abundance | j_gene | v_gene | CDR3nt | CDR3aa
- | - | TRBJ2-3 | TRBV7-9 | TGTGCCAGCAGCTATTCAGGCGCCACAGATACGCAGTATTTT | CASSYSGATDTQYF
- | - | TRBJ1-1 | TRBV6-6 | TGTGCCAGCAGTCCTACTGGAGGGGTCACTGAAGCTTTCTTT | CASSPTGGVTEAFF
- | - | TRBJ2-3 | TRBV5-1 | TGCGCCAGCAGCCCCACCGCAATCGTAGATACGCAGTATTTT | CASSPTAIVDTQYF
- | - | TRBJ1-1 | TRBV5-4 | TGTGCCAGCAGCTTCCCGGGGGCCCTAGCGACCACTGAAGCTTTCTTT | CASSFPGALATTEAFF
- | - | TRBJ1-2 | TRBV9 | TGTGCCAGCAGCCTATTGGACAGTCAAGCTAACTATGGCTACACCTTC | CASSLLDSQANYGYTF
TRBD1 | once | TRBJ1-2 | TRBV5-1 | TGCGCCAGCAGCAAAGGACAGGCGAGGTTTGGCTACACCTTC | CASSKGQARFGYTF
- | - | TRBJ1-3 | TRBV2 | TGTGCCAGCAGTGAAGCCGAGGGGGGCTCTGGAAACACCATATATTTT | CASSEAEGGSGNTIYF
TRBD1 | few | TRBJ1-5 | TRBV11-3 | TGTGCCAGCAGCCTCGAGACAGGGGGCAATCAGCCCCAGCATTTT | CASSLETGGNQPQHF
- | - | TRBJ2-7 | TRBV6-1 | TGTGCCAGCAAGCGTTTACAGTCCTCCTACGAGCAGTACTTC | CASKRLQSSYEQYF
TRBD1 | - | TRBJ2-7 | TRBV5-5 | TGTGCCAGCAGCGAGACAGGGAACCCCCACGAGCAGTACTTC | CASSETGNPHEQYF
- | once | TRBJ2-7 | TRBV28 | TGTGCCAGCAGCCGGAGGGGCCCCTACGAGCAGTACTTC | CASSRRGPYEQYF
TRBD2 | - | TRBJ2-3 | TRBV7-3 | TGTGCCAGCAGCTTGGACCCGGGGAGGGATGGAGATACGCAGTATTTT | CASSLDPGRDGDTQYF
- | - | TRBJ2-2 | TRBV21-1 | TGTGCCAGCAGCAAAGGAGGCCTGAACACCGGGGAGCTGTTTTTT | CASSKGGLNTGELFF
TRBD2 | - | TRBJ2-5 | TRBV28 | TGTGCCAGCAGTTTCGGTACACTAGCGATAGAGACCCAGTACTTC | CASSFGTLAIETQYF
- | once | TRBJ1-5 | TRBV7-2 | TGTGCCAGCAGCCTAGGGGGGTCAGCGGGGCAGCCCCAGCATTTT | CASSLGGSAGQPQHF
- | - | TRBJ2-7 | TRBV30 | TGTGCCTGGTCCCCAACGAGGACAGATCTCTCCTACGAGCAGTACTTC | CAWSPTRTDLSYEQYF
TRBD2 | few | TRBJ2-3 | TRBV19 | TGTGCCAGTAGTCTATGGACTAGCGGGAGCACAGATACGCAGTATTTT | CASSLWTSGSTDTQYF
- | - | TRBJ2-2 | TRBV6-7 | TGTGCCGCCCCGAGGGGGACGCCTAGTAAGAGTGGCGGGGAGCTGTTTTTT | CAAPRGTPSKSGGELFF
- | - | TRBJ2-5 | TRBV7-9 | TGTGCCGGCGGTTGGGGACAAGAGACCCAGTACTTC | CAGGWGQETQYF
- | - | TRBJ1-5 | TRBV7-8 | TGTGCCAGCAGCTTACAGGGAAGGGTCAATCAGCCCCAGCATTTT | CASSLQGRVNQPQHF
- | once | TRBJ2-5 | TRBV10-3 | TGTGCCATCAGTGAGCGACTAGTAAAAGAGACCCAGTACTTC | CAISERLVKETQYF
TRBD2 | - | TRBJ2-5 | TRBV2 | TGTGCCAGCAGTGAAGGAAGGGCGGGAGGCCTTAGGGAGACCCAGTACTTC | CASSEGRAGGLRETQYF
- | - | TRBJ2-7 | TRBV6-5 | TGTGCCAGCAGTTACTCCGGGAGCGAGCAGTACTTC | CASSYSGSEQYF
TRBD1 | - | TRBJ1-2 | TRBV7-9 | TGTGCCAGCAGCTTCCCGACAGGGCACGACTATGGCTACACCTTC | CASSFPTGHDYGYTF
TRBD2 | - | TRBJ2-1 | TRBV7-2 | TGTGCCAGCAGAAATTTTGGACTAGCCGGCCTTCACAATGAGCAGTTCTTC | CASRNFGLAGLHNEQFF
TRBD1 | - | TRBJ1-4 | TRBV27 | TGTGCCAGCAGTACAGCGACAGGGCAAAAACTGTTTTTT | CASSTATGQKLFF
- | - | TRBJ1-1 | TRBV6-1 | TGTGCCAGCAGTGAAATACGGTTGTATGGTGAAGCTTTCTTT | CASSEIRLYGEAFF
- | - | TRBJ1-5 | TRBV4-2 | TGTGCCAGCAGCCAAGAGGCGGGTCAGCCCCAGCATTTT | CASSQEAGQPQHF
- | - | TRBJ2-2 | TRBV7-3 | TGTGCCAGCAGTCTAACCCGGGGTCTGACGACCGGGGAGCTGTTTTTT | CASSLTRGLTTGELFF
- | - | TRBJ2-1 | TRBV4-1 | TGCGCCAGCAGCCAAGAGCCGGGGCATGAGCAGTTCTTC | CASSQEPGHEQFF
- | - | TRBJ1-2 | TRBV13 | TGTGCCAGCAGCTTAGGACGGCAGCCCAACTATGGCTACACCTTC | CASSLGRQPNYGYTF
- | - | TRBJ1-1 | TRBV5-4 | TGTGCCAGCAGGCGAGGACAGCCGAACACTGAAGCTTTCTTT | CASRRGQPNTEAFF
- | - | TRBJ1-1 | TRBV7-2 | TGTGCCAGCAGCCTAGGGCGGGTGAACACTGAAGCTTTCTTT | CASSLGRVNTEAFF
- | - | TRBJ1-5 | TRBV5-5 | TGTGCCAGCAGCTTGAACGGAGGGCATAGCAATCAGCCCCAGCATTTT | CASSLNGGHSNQPQHF
TRBD1 | - | TRBJ2-1 | TRBV11-3 | TGTGCCAGCAGCAAAGGACAGGGGGGGAACAATGAGCAGTTCTTC | CASSKGQGGNNEQFF
- | - | TRBJ2-2 | TRBV7-9 | TGTGCCATCAGAGCATCCACCGAAGGCGGGGAGCTGTTTTTT | CAIRASTEGGELFF
- | - | TRBJ1-3 | TRBV9 | TGTGCCAGCAGCGTAAATGGGGGCTCTGGAAACACCATATATTTT | CASSVNGGSGNTIYF
TRBD1 | few | TRBJ1-5 | TRBV19 | TGTGCCAGTAGTCCGGGGACAGGCAATCAGCCCCAGCATTTT | CASSPGTGNQPQHF
- | - | TRBJ1-4 | TRBV28 | TGTGCCAGCAGTTTATCCCATGAAAAACTGTTTTTT | CASSLSHEKLFF
TRBD2 | - | TRBJ2-7 | TRBV19 | TGTGCCAGCGCTAGCGGGGGCTCCTACGAGCAGTACTTC | CASASGGSYEQYF
- | - | TRBJ2-7 | TRBV7-9 | TGTGCCAGCACCCGAGAGAGAGGGTTGGGCGAGCAGTACTTC | CASTRERGLGEQYF
- | - | TRBJ1-1 | TRBV4-2 | TGTGCCAGCAGCCAACTTGTCGCGGGGCCGAACACTGAAGCTTTCTTT | CASSQLVAGPNTEAFF
TRBD1 | - | TRBJ2-7 | TRBV18 | TGTGCCAGCTCACCCGGGACAGGACCCTACGAGCAGTACTTC | CASSPGTGPYEQYF
TRBD2 | - | TRBJ2-1 | TRBV11-2 | TGTGCCAGCAGCTTAGTGGGGGGGTGGCGGGCCTCCGACAATGAGCAGTTCTTC | CASSLVGGWRASDNEQFF
- | - | TRBJ1-5 | TRBV5-1 | TGCGCCAGCAGCTTGGAAGGGACACGAGGCAATCAGCCCCAGCATTTT | CASSLEGTRGNQPQHF
TRBD2 | - | TRBJ2-1 | TRBV27 | TGTGCCAGCAGTTTATCTATGACTAGCGGGGGGGGTGAGCAGTTCTTC | CASSLSMTSGGGEQFF
TRBD2 | - | TRBJ2-3 | TRBV2 | TGTGCCAGCAGTGAGTTGGGACTAGCGGGAGAGGATACGCAGTATTTT | CASSELGLAGEDTQYF
- | - | TRBJ2-2 | TRBV4-1 | TGCGCCAGCAGCCCGATTACTAGTAGGGAGCTGTTTTTT | CASSPITSRELFF
- | - | TRBJ2-5 | TRBV5-5 | TGTGCCAGCAGCGTTAAGGGGTTCGAGACCCAGTACTTC | CASSVKGFETQYF
TRBD1 | - | TRBJ2-7 | TRBV7-2 | TGTGCCAGCAGCTCGCTGGACAGGGACACCTACGAGCAGTACTTC | CASSSLDRDTYEQYF
- | once | TRBJ2-1 | TRBV7-2 | TGTGCCAGCAGCGTAGCCGGGGGTCTCTCCTACAATGAGCAGTTCTTC | CASSVAGGLSYNEQFF